This TCR beta chain was captured by sequencing in a study of T cell responses to AZD1222 COVID-19 vaccine. General study findings and limits: Reportedly, nearly half the spike-specific TCRs target unmutated variant regions. Vaccination with two AZD1222 doses was followed by a rise in Spike-specific TCR breadth and depth.

Using immunoSEQ multiplex PCR, the repertoire was profiled, and TCRdb retains in-frame clones only, with some absent. Of 150,000 to 200,000 clones listed, 94% were seen once; the top ten hold roughly 5%. In regard to this clone: No antigen is known for it.

Analysis merged second doses at about 4 or about 12 weeks. Trimming took 5 bases from V and 3 from J, leaving 13 bases between them. The CDR3 has 15 residues. Per germline, CDR1 SEHNR and CDR2 FQNEAQ (reference sequence). The input for sequencing was peripheral blood, taken 28 days after the second AZD1222 dose. The TCR sequence derives from an adult who received the AZD1222 COVID-19 vaccine. V and J are TRBV7-9 and TRBJ1-4; D unclear. In nucleotides, the CDR3 is TGTGCCAGCAGCGCCTACAGTGGGGCTAATGAAAAACTGTTTTTT. It encodes CASSAYSGANEKLFF.